This is a list of T cell receptor beta chains from one sample in a study of blood T cell repertoires in COVID-19. TCRdb keeps only in-frame clones here, not all; method: immunoSEQ multiplex PCR. The sample carries around 60,000 clones, about 85% recorded once. The sequencing sample was made of peripheral blood. The receptors come from a woman of 80 years or more with acute or convalescent COVID-19. Both conserved end residues are part of each CDR3. The order of the fields is V gene, D gene, clone size, J gene, CDR3 protein, CDR3 DNA. The D gene is left open where the match is weak. Size values are once, few and many counts, or a class for expanded clones, and some rows have none.

TRBV29-1	TRBD1	-	TRBJ1-1	CSVDKGQANTEAFF	TGCAGCGTTGATAAGGGACAGGCGAACACTGAAGCTTTCTTT
TRBV5-1	TRBD1	few	TRBJ1-4	CASSLRAGTGNEKLFF	TGCGCCAGCAGCTTGCGGGCCGGGACAGGGAACGAAAAACTGTTTTTT
TRBV6-5	TRBD1	-	TRBJ2-7	CASSYGTGLGEQYF	TGTGCCAGCAGTTACGGGACAGGGCTTGGCGAGCAGTACTTC
TRBV5-1	TRBD1	-	TRBJ2-1	CASSSSGTGLGEQFF	TGCGCCAGCAGCTCCTCCGGGACAGGGCTTGGGGAGCAGTTCTTC
TRBV9	TRBD2	-	TRBJ2-6	CASSVAGTSGTGSGANVLTF	TGTGCCAGCAGCGTAGCTGGGACTAGCGGGACCGGCTCTGGGGCCAACGTCCTGACTTTC
TRBV9	-	-	TRBJ2-1	CASSVVGGTNNEQFF	TGTGCCAGCAGCGTAGTAGGGGGAACGAACAATGAGCAGTTCTTC
TRBV9	TRBD1	-	TRBJ2-2	CASSVETGGITGELFF	TGTGCCAGCAGCGTCGAGACAGGGGGAATCACCGGGGAGCTGTTTTTT
TRBV5-1	-	-	TRBJ1-5	CASSLNPGDGQPQHF	TGCGCCAGCAGCTTGAATCCAGGGGACGGTCAGCCCCAGCATTTT
TRBV28	TRBD2	-	TRBJ2-1	CASSNEREGPYNEQFF	TGTGCCAGCAGCAACGAGCGGGAGGGGCCCTACAATGAGCAGTTCTTC
TRBV6-1	-	-	TRBJ2-7	CASSEGRGSYEQYF	TGTGCCAGCAGTGAAGGCCGCGGGTCCTACGAGCAGTACTTC
TRBV6-5	TRBD2	-	TRBJ2-3	CASSQGREGRKYF	TGTGCCAGCAGCCAGGGACGGGAGGGCCGGAAGTATTTT
TRBV28	TRBD1	-	TRBJ2-1	CASSSTGTGVNEQFF	TGTGCCAGCAGTTCTACCGGGACAGGGGTTAATGAGCAGTTCTTC
TRBV5-1	-	-	TRBJ2-2	CASTASNTGELFF	TGCGCCAGCACTGCGTCGAACACCGGGGAGCTGTTTTTT
TRBV7-3	TRBD2	-	TRBJ2-1	CASSLESGAYNEQFF	TGTGCCAGCAGCTTAGAAAGCGGGGCCTACAATGAGCAGTTCTTC
TRBV7-2	-	few	TRBJ1-2	CASSLGGRANYGYTF	TGTGCCAGCAGCTTAGGCGGCAGGGCGAACTATGGCTACACCTTC
TRBV4-2	-	-	TRBJ2-1	CASSQVQTRAYNEQFF	TGTGCCAGCAGCCAAGTGCAGACGCGGGCCTACAATGAGCAGTTCTTC
TRBV11-2	TRBD2	-	TRBJ2-1	CASSLVLAGSRNEQFF	TGTGCCAGCAGCTTAGTACTAGCGGGAAGCCGGAATGAGCAGTTCTTC
TRBV5-4	-	-	TRBJ2-3	CASSSVGLNTDTQYF	TGTGCCAGCAGCTCCGTAGGACTTAACACAGATACGCAGTATTTT
TRBV12-3/TRBV12-4	-	few	TRBJ1-1	CASVFPGRPLAFF	TGTGCCAGTGTCTTTCCCGGCAGGCCATTAGCTTTCTTT
TRBV11-2	TRBD2	few	TRBJ2-1	CASSLVSGTSGEQFF	TGTGCCAGCAGCTTAGTCTCCGGGACTAGCGGGGAGCAGTTCTTC
TRBV29-1	-	-	TRBJ1-5	CSVGGGNQPQHF	TGCAGCGTTGGCGGTGGCAATCAGCCCCAGCATTTT
TRBV18	-	large	TRBJ2-5	CASSPLPQETQYF	TGTGCCAGCTCACCCCTCCCCCAAGAGACCCAGTACTTC
TRBV5-5	TRBD2	-	TRBJ2-7	CASSLYWSSGSLHEQYF	TGTGCCAGCAGCTTGTATTGGAGCAGCGGGAGTCTCCACGAGCAGTACTTC
TRBV6-6	-	once	TRBJ1-1	CASRGLRGYTEAFF	TGTGCCAGCAGAGGACTCAGGGGTTACACTGAAGCTTTCTTT
TRBV6-1	-	-	TRBJ2-7	CASSDGTGGTYEQYF	TGTGCCAGCAGTGATGGTACCGGCGGGACCTACGAGCAGTACTTC
TRBV11-2	-	-	TRBJ2-7	CASGVYRAGYEQYF	TGTGCCAGCGGGGTTTACAGAGCGGGCTACGAGCAGTACTTC
TRBV7-9	TRBD1	-	TRBJ1-6	CASSASGQGDSPLHF	TGTGCCAGCAGCGCCTCGGGACAGGGAGATTCACCCCTCCACTTT
TRBV28	-	-	TRBJ1-4	CASSISATNEKLFF	TGTGCCAGCAGTATCAGTGCAACTAATGAAAAACTGTTTTTT
TRBV25-1	TRBD2	-	TRBJ2-3	CASSGGLADFTDTQYF	TGTGCCAGCAGTGGGGGACTAGCCGATTTCACAGATACGCAGTATTTT
TRBV6-5	-	-	TRBJ2-3	CASRPPGADTQYF	TGTGCCAGCAGACCCCCGGGAGCTGATACGCAGTATTTT
TRBV9	-	-	TRBJ1-3	CASSVAITGGAGNTIYF	TGTGCCAGCAGCGTAGCCATTACCGGGGGAGCCGGAAACACCATATATTTT
TRBV6-1	-	few	TRBJ1-1	CASSERLFSARNTEAFF	TGTGCCAGCAGCGAACGTTTGTTTTCCGCGCGGAACACTGAAGCTTTCTTT